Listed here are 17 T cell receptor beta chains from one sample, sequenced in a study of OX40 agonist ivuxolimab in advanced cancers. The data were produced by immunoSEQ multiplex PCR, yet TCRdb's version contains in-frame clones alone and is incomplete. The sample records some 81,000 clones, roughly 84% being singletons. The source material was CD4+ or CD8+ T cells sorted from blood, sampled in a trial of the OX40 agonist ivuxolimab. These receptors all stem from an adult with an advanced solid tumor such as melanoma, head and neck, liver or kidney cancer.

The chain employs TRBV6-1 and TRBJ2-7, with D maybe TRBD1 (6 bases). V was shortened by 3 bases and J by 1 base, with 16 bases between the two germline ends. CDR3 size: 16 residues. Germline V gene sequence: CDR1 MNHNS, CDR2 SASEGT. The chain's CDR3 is CASSDEGHQLSYEQYF. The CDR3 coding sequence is TGTGCCAGCAGTGATGAGGGACACCAGTTATCCTACGAGCAGTACTTC.

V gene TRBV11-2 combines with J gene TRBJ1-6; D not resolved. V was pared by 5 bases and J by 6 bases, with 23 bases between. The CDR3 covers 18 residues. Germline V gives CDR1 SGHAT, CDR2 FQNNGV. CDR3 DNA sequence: TGTGCCAGCAGCCCTCTACGATTTGCGCCAAATTCTAATTCACCCCTCCACTTT. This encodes CASSPLRFAPNSNSPLHF.

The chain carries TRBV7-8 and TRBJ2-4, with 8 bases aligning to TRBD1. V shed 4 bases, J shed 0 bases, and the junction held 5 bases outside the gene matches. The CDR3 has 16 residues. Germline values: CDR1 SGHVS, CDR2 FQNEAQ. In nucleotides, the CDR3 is TGTGCCAGCAGCTGGGGGGACAGGCTAGCCAAAAACATTCAGTACTTC. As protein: CASSWGDRLAKNIQYF.

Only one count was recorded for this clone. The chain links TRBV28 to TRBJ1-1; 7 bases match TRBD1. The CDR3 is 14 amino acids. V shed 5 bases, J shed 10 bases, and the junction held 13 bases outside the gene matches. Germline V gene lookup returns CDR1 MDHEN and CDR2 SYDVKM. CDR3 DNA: TGTGCCAGCAGTCCCACGACAGGGTGGGAAGTAGCTTTCTTT. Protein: CASSPTTGWEVAFF.

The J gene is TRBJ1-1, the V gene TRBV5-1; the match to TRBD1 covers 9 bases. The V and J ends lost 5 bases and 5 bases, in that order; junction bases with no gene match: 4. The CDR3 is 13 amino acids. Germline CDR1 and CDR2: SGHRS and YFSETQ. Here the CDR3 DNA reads TGCGCCAGCAGTACAGGGGGCAGGACTGAAGCTTTCTTT. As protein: CASSTGGRTEAFF. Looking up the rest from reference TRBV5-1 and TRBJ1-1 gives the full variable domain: KAGVTQTPRYLIKTRGQQVTLSCSPISGHRSVSWYQQTPGQGLQFLFEYFSETQRNKGNFPGRFSGRQFSNSRSEMNVSTLELGDSALYLCASSTGGRTEAFFGQGTRLTVV.

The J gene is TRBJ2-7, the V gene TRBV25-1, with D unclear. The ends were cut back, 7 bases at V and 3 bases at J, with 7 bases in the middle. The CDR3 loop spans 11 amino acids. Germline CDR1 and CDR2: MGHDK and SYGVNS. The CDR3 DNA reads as TGTGCCAGCAACTCCCTCTACGAGCAGTACTTC. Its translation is CASNSLYEQYF.

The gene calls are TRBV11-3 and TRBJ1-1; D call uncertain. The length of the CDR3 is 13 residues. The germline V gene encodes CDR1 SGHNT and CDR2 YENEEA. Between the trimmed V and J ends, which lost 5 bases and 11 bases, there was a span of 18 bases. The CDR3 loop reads CASSPGLTGGAFF. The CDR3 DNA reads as TGTGCCAGCAGCCCCGGGCTGACCGGCGGGGCTTTCTTT.

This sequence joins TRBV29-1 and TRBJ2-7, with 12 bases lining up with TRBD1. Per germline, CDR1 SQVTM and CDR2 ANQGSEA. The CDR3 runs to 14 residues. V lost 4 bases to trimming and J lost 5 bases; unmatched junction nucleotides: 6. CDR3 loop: CSVVGGTGGNEQYF. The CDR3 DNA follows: TGCAGCGTTGTAGGGGGGACAGGGGGCAACGAGCAGTACTTC.

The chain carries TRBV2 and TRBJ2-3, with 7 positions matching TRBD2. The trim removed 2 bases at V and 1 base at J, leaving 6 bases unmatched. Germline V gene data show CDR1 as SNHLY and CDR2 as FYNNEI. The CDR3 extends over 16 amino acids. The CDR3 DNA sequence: TGTGCCAGCAGTGAACGTCCGGGGGGACGCACAGATACGCAGTATTTT. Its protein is CASSERPGGRTDTQYF.

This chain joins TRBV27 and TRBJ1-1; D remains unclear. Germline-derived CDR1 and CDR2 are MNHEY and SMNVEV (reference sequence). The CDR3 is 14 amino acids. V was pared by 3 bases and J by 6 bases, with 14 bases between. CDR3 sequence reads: CASSFGPSNAEAFF. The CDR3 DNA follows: TGTGCCAGCAGTTTCGGACCGAGTAACGCTGAAGCTTTCTTT.

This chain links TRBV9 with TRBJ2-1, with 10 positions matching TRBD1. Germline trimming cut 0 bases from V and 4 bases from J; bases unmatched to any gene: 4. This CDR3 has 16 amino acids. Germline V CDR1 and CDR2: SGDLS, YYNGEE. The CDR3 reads CASSVAMDRGYNEQFF. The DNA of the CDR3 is TGTGCCAGCAGCGTAGCAATGGACAGGGGGTACAATGAGCAGTTCTTC.

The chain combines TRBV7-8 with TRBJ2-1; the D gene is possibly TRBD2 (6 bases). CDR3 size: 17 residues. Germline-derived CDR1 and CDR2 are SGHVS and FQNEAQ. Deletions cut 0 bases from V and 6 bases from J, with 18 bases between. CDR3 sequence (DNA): TGTGCCAGCAGCTTAGCCCAGACTAGTCAGGGCCGCAATGAGCAGTTCTTC. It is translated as CASSLAQTSQGRNEQFF.

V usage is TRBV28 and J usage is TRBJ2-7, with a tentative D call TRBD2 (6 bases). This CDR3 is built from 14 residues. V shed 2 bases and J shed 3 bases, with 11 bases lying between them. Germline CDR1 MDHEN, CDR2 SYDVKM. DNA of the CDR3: TGTGCCAGCAGTTTAATAAGGAGGGACTACGAGCAGTACTTC. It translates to CASSLIRRDYEQYF.

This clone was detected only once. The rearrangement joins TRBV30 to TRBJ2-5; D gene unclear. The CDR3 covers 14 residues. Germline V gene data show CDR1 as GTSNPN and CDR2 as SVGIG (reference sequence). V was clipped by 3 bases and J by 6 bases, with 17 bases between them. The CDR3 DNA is TGTGCCTGGAGGGGTGGGCCACCCAGCCAGACCCAGTACTTC. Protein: CAWRGGPPSQTQYF.

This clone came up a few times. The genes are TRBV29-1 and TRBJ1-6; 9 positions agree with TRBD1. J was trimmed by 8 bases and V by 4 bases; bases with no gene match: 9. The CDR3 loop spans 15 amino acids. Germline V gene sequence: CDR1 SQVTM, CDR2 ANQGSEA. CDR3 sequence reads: CSVAGTGNIDSPLHF. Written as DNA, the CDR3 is TGCAGCGTTGCCGGGACAGGGAATATTGATTCACCCCTCCACTTT.

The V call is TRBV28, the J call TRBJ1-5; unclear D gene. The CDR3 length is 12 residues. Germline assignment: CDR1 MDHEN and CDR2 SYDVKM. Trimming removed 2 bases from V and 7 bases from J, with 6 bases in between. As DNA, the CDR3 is TGTGCCAGCAGTTTAGAGAACCAGCCCCAGCATTTT. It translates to CASSLENQPQHF.

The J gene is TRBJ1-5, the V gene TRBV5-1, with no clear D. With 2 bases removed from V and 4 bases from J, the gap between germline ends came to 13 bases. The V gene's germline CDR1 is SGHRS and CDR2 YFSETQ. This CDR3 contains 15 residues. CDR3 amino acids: CASSLDGQDNQPQHF. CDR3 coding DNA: TGCGCCAGCAGCTTAGATGGGCAGGATAATCAGCCCCAGCATTTT.